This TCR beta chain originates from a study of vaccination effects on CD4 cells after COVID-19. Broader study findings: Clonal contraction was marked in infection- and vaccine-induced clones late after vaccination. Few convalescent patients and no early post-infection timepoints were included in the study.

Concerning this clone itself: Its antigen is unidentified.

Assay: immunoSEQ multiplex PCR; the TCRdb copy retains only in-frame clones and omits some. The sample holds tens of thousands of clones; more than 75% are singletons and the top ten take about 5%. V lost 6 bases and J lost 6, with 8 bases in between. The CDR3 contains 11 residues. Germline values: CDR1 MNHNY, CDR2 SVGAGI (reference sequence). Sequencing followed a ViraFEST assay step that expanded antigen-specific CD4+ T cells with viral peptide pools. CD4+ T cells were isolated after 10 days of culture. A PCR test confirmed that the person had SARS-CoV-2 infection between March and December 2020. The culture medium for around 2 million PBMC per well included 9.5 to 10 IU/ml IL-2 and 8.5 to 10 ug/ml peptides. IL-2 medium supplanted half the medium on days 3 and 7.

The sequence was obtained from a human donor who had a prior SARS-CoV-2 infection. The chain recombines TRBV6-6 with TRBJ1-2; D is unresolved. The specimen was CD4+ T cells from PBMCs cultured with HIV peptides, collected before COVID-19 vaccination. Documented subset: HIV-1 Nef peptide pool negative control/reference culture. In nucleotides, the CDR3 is TGTGCCAGCAGCGGTTACGATGGCTACACCTTC. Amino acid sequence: CASSGYDGYTF.